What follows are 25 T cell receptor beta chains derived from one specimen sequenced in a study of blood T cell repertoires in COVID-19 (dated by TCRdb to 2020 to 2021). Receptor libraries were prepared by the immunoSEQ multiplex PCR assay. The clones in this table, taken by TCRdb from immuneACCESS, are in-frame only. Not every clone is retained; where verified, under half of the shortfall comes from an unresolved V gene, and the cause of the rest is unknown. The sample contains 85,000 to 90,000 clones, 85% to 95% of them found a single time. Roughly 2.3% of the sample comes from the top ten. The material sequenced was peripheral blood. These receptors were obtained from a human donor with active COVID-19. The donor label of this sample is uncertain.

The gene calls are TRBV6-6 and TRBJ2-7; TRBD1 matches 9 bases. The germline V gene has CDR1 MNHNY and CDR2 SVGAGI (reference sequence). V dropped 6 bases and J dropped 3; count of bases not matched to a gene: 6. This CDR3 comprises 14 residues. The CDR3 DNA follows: TGTGCCAGCAGACGGGGGACAGGGAACTACGAGCAGTACTTC. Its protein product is CASRRGTGNYEQYF.

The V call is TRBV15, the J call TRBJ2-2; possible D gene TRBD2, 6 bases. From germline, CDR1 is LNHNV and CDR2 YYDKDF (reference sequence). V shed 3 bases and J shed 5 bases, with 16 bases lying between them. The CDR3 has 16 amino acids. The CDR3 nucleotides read TGTGCCACCAGCAGCCGACTAGTCGGACTTACCGGGGAGCTGTTTTTT. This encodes CATSSRLVGLTGELFF.

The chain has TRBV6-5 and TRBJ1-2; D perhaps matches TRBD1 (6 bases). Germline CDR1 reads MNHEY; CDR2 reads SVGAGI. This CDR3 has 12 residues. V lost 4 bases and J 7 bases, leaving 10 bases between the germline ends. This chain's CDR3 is CASSSGGAGYTF. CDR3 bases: TGTGCCAGCAGTTCTGGGGGGGCTGGCTACACCTTC.

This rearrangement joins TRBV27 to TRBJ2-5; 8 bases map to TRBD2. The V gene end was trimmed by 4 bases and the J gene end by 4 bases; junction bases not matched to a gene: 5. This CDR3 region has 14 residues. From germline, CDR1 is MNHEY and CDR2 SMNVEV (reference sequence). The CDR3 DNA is TGTGCCAGCAGTTCCGGGACTAGGGGAGAGACCCAGTACTTC. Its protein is CASSSGTRGETQYF.

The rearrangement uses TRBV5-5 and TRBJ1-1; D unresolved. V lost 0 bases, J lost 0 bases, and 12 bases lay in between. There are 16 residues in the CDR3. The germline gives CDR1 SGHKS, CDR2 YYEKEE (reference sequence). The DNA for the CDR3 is TGTGCCAGCAGCTTGGCCGGCGGATTAATGAACACTGAAGCTTTCTTT. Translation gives CASSLAGGLMNTEAFF.

DNA of the CDR3: TGTGCCAGCAGCCAAGATCTAGAGGTATTTGACGGCGTCTCTGGGGCCAACGTCCTGACTTTC. Translating it yields CASSQDLEVFDGVSGANVLTF. The rearrangement uses TRBV3-1 (or the pseudogene TRBV3-2) and TRBJ2-6; D is ambiguous. The CDR3 length is 21 residues. Per germline, CDR1 LGHDT and CDR2 YNNKEL (reference sequence). Trimming took 0 bases from V and 0 from J, leaving 21 bases between them.

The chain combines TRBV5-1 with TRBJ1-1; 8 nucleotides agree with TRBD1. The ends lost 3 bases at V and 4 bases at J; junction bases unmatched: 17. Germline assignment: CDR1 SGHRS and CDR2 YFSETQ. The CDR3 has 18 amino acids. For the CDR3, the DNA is TGCGCCAGCAGCTGGGGAAATTCCAGGGGGCGCATGGGCACTGAAGCTTTCTTT. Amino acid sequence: CASSWGNSRGRMGTEAFF.

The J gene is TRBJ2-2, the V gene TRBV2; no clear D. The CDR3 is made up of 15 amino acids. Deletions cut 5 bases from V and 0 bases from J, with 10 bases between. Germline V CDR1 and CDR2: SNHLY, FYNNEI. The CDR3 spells CASSWYSSNTGELFF. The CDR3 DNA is TGTGCCAGCAGTTGGTACAGTTCGAACACCGGGGAGCTGTTTTTT.

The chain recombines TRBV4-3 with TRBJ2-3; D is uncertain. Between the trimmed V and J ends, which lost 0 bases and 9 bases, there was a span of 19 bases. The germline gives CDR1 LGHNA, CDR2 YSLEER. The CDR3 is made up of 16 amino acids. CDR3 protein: CASSQDYEDSLGTQYF. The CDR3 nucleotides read TGCGCCAGCAGCCAAGATTATGAAGACTCCCTCGGGACGCAGTATTTT.

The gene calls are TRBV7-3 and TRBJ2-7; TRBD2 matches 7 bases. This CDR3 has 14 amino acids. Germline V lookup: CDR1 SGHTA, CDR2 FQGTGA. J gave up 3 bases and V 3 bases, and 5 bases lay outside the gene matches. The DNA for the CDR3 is TGTGCCAGCAGCTTGGGAGGGGCGGGCTACGAGCAGTACTTC. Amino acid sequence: CASSLGGAGYEQYF.

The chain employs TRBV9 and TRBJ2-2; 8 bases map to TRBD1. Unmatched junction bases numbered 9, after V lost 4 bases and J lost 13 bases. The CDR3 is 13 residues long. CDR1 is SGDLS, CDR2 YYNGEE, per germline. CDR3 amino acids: CASSTSQDRVLFF. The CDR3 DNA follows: TGTGCCAGCAGCACATCCCAGGACAGGGTGCTGTTTTTT.

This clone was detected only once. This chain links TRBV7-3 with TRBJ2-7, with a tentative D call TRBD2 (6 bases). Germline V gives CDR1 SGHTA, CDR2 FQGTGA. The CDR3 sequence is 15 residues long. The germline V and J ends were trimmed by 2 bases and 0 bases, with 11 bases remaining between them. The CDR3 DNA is TGTGCCAGCAGCTTAGGTGGAGGGAGCTCCTACGAGCAGTACTTC. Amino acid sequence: CASSLGGGSSYEQYF.

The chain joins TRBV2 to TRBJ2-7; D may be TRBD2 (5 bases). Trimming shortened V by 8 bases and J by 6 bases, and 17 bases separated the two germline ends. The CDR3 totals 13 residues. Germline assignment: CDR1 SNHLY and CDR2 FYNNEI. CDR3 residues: CASLEVGRTEQYF. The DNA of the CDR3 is TGTGCCAGCCTGGAGGTGGGCCGCACCGAGCAGTACTTC. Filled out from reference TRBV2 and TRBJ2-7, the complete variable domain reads EPEVTQTPSHQVTQMGQEVILRCVPISNHLYFYWYRQILGQKVEFLVSFYNNEISEKSEIFDDQFSVERPDGSNFTLKIRSTKLEDSAMYFCASLEVGRTEQYFGPGTRLTVT.

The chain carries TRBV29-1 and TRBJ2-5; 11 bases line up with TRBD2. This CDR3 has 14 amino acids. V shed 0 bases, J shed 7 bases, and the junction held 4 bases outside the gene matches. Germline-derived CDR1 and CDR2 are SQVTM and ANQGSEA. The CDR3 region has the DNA TGCAGCGTTGAAGATCCTGGACTAGCGGGGACCCAGTACTTC. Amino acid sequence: CSVEDPGLAGTQYF.

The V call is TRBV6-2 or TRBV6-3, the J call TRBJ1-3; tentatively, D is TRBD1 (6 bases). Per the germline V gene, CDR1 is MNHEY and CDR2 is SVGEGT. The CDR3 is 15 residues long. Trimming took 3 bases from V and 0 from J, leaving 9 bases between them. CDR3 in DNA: TGTGCCAGCAGTTATACAGGGATCTCTGGAAACACCATATATTTT. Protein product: CASSYTGISGNTIYF.

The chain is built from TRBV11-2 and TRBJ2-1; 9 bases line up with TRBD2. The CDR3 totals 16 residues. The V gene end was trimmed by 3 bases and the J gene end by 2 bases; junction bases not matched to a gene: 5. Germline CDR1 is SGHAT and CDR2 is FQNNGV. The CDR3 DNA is TGTGCCAGCAGCTTTCGGCTAGCGGGGACCTACAATGAGCAGTTCTTC. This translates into CASSFRLAGTYNEQFF.

The CDR3 here is CASSRRGGDYGYTF. DNA of the CDR3: TGTGCCAGCAGCCGAAGAGGGGGCGACTATGGCTACACCTTC. The rearrangement links TRBV2 to TRBJ1-2; 7 positions agree with TRBD1. Trimming cost V 6 bases and J 3 bases; bases outside gene matches: 7. CDR1 SNHLY and CDR2 FYNNEI come from the germline V gene. This CDR3 has 14 residues.

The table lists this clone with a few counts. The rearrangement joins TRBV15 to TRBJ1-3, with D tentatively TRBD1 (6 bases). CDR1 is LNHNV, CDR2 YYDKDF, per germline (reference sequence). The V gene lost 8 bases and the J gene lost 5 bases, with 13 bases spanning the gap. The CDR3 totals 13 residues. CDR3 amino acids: CATSPGDRNTIYF. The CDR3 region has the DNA TGTGCCACCTCGCCAGGGGATCGAAACACCATATATTTT.

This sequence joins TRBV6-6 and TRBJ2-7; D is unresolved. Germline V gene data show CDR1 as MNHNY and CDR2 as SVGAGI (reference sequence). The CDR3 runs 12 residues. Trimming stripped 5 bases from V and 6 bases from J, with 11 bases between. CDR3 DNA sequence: TGTGCCAGCAGTCCCCTGGGCCGCGAGCAGTACTTC. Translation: CASSPLGREQYF.

In DNA form, the CDR3 reads TGTGCCAGCAGTTCATTCCAGGGGGCACGGGCGGAGACCCAGTACTTC. As protein: CASSSFQGARAETQYF. The chain joins TRBV6-2 or TRBV6-3 to TRBJ2-5; 8 nucleotides agree with TRBD1. CDR3 length: 16 amino acids. Germline loops: CDR1 MNHEY, CDR2 SVGEGT. V gave up 4 bases and J gave up 5 bases; unmatched junction bases: 12.

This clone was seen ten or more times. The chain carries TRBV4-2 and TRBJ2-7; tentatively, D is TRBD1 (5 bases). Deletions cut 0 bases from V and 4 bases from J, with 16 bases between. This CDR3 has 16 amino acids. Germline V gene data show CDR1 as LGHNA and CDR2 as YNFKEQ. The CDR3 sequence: CASSQERQGLSYEQYF. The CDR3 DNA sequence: TGTGCCAGCAGCCAAGAGAGGCAGGGCTTAAGTTACGAGCAGTACTTC.

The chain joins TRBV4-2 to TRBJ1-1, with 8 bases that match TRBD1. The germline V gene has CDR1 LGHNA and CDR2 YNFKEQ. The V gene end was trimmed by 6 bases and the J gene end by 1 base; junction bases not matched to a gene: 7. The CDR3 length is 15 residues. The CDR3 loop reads CASSSDRATNTEAFF. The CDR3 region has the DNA TGTGCCAGCAGTTCGGACAGGGCTACGAACACTGAAGCTTTCTTT.

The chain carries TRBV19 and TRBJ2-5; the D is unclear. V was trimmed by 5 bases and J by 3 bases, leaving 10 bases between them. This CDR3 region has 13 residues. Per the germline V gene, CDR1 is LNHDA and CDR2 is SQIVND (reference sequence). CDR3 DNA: TGTGCCAGTAGTCTGGCGGCCGAAGAGACCCAGTACTTC. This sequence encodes CASSLAAEETQYF.

Written as DNA, the CDR3 is TGTGCCAGCAGCCCCCGGACAGCCGTGAACACTGAAGCTTTCTTT. Its protein product is CASSPRTAVNTEAFF. This chain connects TRBV7-2 to TRBJ1-1, with D possibly matching TRBD1 (6 bases). V lost 5 bases to trimming and J lost 0 bases, with 13 bases between them. The CDR3 is made up of 15 amino acids. Germline loops: CDR1 SGHTA, CDR2 FQGNSA.

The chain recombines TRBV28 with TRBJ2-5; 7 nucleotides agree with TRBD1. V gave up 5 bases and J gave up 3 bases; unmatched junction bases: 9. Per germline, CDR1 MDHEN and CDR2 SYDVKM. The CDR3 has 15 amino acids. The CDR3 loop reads CASSPRQGGEETQYF. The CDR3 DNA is TGTGCCAGCAGTCCCCGACAGGGCGGAGAAGAGACCCAGTACTTC.